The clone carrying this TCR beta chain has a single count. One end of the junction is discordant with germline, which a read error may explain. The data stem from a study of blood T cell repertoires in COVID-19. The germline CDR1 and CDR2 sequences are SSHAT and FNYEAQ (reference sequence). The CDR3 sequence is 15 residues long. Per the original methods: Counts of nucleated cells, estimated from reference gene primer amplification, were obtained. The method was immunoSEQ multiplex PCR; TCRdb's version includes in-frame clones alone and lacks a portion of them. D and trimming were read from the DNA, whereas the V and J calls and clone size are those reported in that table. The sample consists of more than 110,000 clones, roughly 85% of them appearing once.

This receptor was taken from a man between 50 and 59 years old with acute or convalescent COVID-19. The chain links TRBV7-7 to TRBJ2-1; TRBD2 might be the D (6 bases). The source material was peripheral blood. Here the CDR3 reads CASSPSGTPYNEQFF. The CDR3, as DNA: TGTGCTAGCAGCCCCTCCGGGACTCCCTACAATGAGCAGTTCTTC.